Listed here are 25 T cell receptor beta chains from one sample, sequenced in a study of blood T cell repertoires in COVID-19. Profiling relied on immunoSEQ multiplex PCR, and the TCRdb table lists in-frame clones only, not all of them. The top ten clones hold 4% to 4.5% of a sample with around 200,000 clones, around 84% of them seen once. Sequencing was carried out using peripheral blood. These receptors originate from a man aged 50 to 60 with acute or convalescent COVID-19.

The chain uses TRBV7-9 and TRBJ1-1; TRBD1 aligns across 9 bases. Germline trimming cut 5 bases from V and 7 bases from J; bases unmatched to any gene: 11. Looked up from germline, CDR1 is SEHNR and CDR2 is FQNEAQ (reference sequence). This CDR3 spans 15 amino acids. The CDR3 coding sequence is TGTGCCAGCAGCCCCCGGACAGGGGAAGAGGTTGAAGCTTTCTTT. The encoded protein is CASSPRTGEEVEAFF.

The chain recombines TRBV12-3 or TRBV12-4 with TRBJ1-5; 8 bases are shared with TRBD1. The CDR3 is made up of 13 amino acids. V trimming: 5 bases; J trimming: 6 bases; junction bases outside the gene matches: 3. The CDR3 sequence: CASSPGQGQPQHF. CDR3 in DNA: TGTGCCAGCAGTCCCGGACAGGGTCAGCCCCAGCATTTT.

A few counts support this clone. The V gene is TRBV5-1, the J gene TRBJ1-1, with no clear D. Trimming removed 4 bases from V and 6 bases from J, with 13 bases in between. In germline, CDR1 is SGHRS, CDR2 YFSETQ. This CDR3 region has 13 residues. The CDR3 DNA reads TGCGCCAGCAGCATGAAAGGGAGGGCTGAAGCTTTCTTT. This gives the protein CASSMKGRAEAFF.

J is TRBJ2-1 and V is TRBV7-3; D is ambiguous. The germline V and J ends were trimmed by 5 bases and 3 bases, with 14 bases remaining between them. The CDR3 covers 15 residues. The germline V gene has CDR1 SGHTA and CDR2 FQGTGA. The CDR3 reads CASSLLVTRYNEQFF. CDR3 DNA sequence: TGTGCCAGCAGCCTGCTTGTGACTCGCTACAATGAGCAGTTCTTC.

The count of this clone is one. The chain joins TRBV19 to TRBJ1-5; no reliable D call. The ends were cut back, 7 bases at V and 1 base at J, with 20 bases in the middle. This CDR3 has 17 amino acids. Germline V lookup: CDR1 LNHDA, CDR2 SQIVND (reference sequence). CDR3 protein: CASNSGPYRGSNQPQHF. Here the CDR3 DNA reads TGTGCCAGTAACTCCGGGCCTTATCGCGGGAGCAATCAGCCCCAGCATTTT.

This chain links TRBV6-1 with TRBJ2-5, with D possibly matching TRBD2 (6 bases). V lost 2 bases, J lost 2 bases, and 12 bases lay in between. The germline CDR1 and CDR2 sequences are MNHNS and SASEGT. The CDR3 is 15 amino acids. The CDR3 loop is CASSEILGGQETQYF. As DNA, the CDR3 is TGTGCCAGCAGTGAAATTTTGGGGGGTCAAGAGACCCAGTACTTC.

This clone was detected a few times. V gene TRBV6-2 or TRBV6-3 combines with J gene TRBJ2-1, with 11 bases aligning to TRBD2. Trimming at V came to 0 bases and at J to 7 bases, leaving 14 bases not matched to a gene. Germline V gives CDR1 MNHEY, CDR2 SVGEGT. This CDR3 has 19 residues. The DNA of the CDR3 is TGTGCCAGCAGTTACTCGATGAGGGAAAGGACTAGCGGGTGGAATGAGCAGTTCTTC. Translation: CASSYSMRERTSGWNEQFF.

V usage is TRBV5-6 and J usage is TRBJ1-1; tentative D call: TRBD1 (5 bases). CDR3 length: 14 residues. CDR1 is SGHDT and CDR2 is YYEEEE in the germline V gene. Trimming stripped 1 base from V and 5 bases from J, with 12 bases between. CDR3 sequence reads: CASSLTGGWTEAFF. CDR3 in DNA: TGTGCCAGCAGCTTGACGGGGGGTTGGACTGAAGCTTTCTTT.

This clone was counted once. V usage is TRBV6-1 and J usage is TRBJ1-2, with TRBD1 matching 7 bases. The CDR3 is 15 amino acids. Germline V gene sequence: CDR1 MNHNS, CDR2 SASEGT. The trim removed 3 bases at V and 0 bases at J, leaving 4 bases unmatched. CDR3 in DNA: TGTGCCAGCAGTGAGTTTACAGGGGCTAACTATGGCTACACCTTC. As protein: CASSEFTGANYGYTF.

This clone appeared a single time. The chain carries TRBV29-1 and TRBJ1-4; 9 bases map to TRBD1. This CDR3 contains 13 residues. Germline V CDR1 and CDR2: SQVTM, ANQGSEA. The V and J ends lost 5 bases and 5 bases, in that order; junction bases with no gene match: 3. CDR3 residues: CSVQGTGNEKLFF. CDR3 sequence (DNA): TGCAGCGTTCAGGGGACAGGGAATGAAAAACTGTTTTTT.

V and J are TRBV10-3 and TRBJ1-5; D is unclear. Germline assignment: CDR1 ENHRY and CDR2 SYGVKD. The V and J ends lost 1 base and 3 bases respectively, with 10 bases between them. This CDR3 spans 15 amino acids. The CDR3 region is CAISEYQQDNQPQHF. CDR3 DNA sequence: TGTGCCATCAGTGAGTACCAACAAGACAATCAGCCCCAGCATTTT.

This clone appeared a few times. This same CDR3 is encoded by further DNA sequences in the sample. The chain couples TRBV7-9 to TRBJ1-2; maybe TRBD1 (5 bases). Germline loops: CDR1 SEHNR, CDR2 FQNEAQ (reference sequence). The V and J ends lost 2 bases and 2 bases respectively, with 6 bases between them. This CDR3 region has 13 residues. CDR3 sequence: CASSLQGNYGYTF. The CDR3 DNA sequence: TGTGCCAGCAGCTTACAGGGAAACTATGGCTACACCTTC.

CDR3 DNA: TGTGCCAGCAGGGAGACGGACACTGAAGCTTTCTTT. Translating gives CASRETDTEAFF. The chain recombines TRBV7-9 with TRBJ1-1; unclear D gene. Germline V gene data show CDR1 as SEHNR and CDR2 as FQNEAQ (reference sequence). This CDR3 spans 12 amino acids. V lost 6 bases and J lost 3, with 8 bases in between.

The chain employs TRBV2 and TRBJ1-5; D may be TRBD1 (5 bases). The CDR3 length is 18 residues. The germline V gene encodes CDR1 SNHLY and CDR2 FYNNEI. The V and J ends lost 11 bases and 0 bases respectively, with 26 bases between them. CDR3: CASGLIGDGRYSNQPQHF. CDR3 sequence (DNA): TGTGCCTCCGGGTTAATAGGGGATGGCCGCTATAGCAATCAGCCCCAGCATTTT.

This sequence joins TRBV21-1 and TRBJ1-5; the table names TRBD1, a call not compared with the DNA. TRBV21-1 counts as a pseudogene. The CDR3 spans 18 residues. The CDR3 DNA is TGTGCCAGCAGCAAATGGAAGGGGGCAGGGGATGAGGCTCAGCCCCAGCATTTT. It encodes CASSKWKGAGDEAQPQHF.

The chain couples TRBV6-5 to TRBJ1-1; no reliable D call. Trimming pared 8 bases from V and 3 bases from J, leaving 13 bases between. The germline V gene has CDR1 MNHEY and CDR2 SVGAGI. The CDR3 spans 13 residues. The CDR3: CASSRRGDTEAFF. CDR3 coding DNA: TGTGCCAGCTCCCGCCGCGGGGACACTGAAGCTTTCTTT.

The genes are TRBV6-2 or TRBV6-3 and TRBJ1-4; 7 bases are shared with TRBD1. After removal of 5 bases from V and 2 bases from J, the junction contained 8 bases not matched to a gene. CDR1 MNHEY and CDR2 SVGEGT come from the germline V gene. The CDR3 loop spans 16 amino acids. The CDR3 bases are TGTGCCAGCAGTCCCCTAAAAGGGGGCACTAATGAAAAACTGTTTTTT. This translates into CASSPLKGGTNEKLFF.

The V call is TRBV3-1 (or the pseudogene TRBV3-2), the J call TRBJ1-1; D may be TRBD1 (6 bases). The germline CDR1 and CDR2 sequences are LGHDT and YNNKEL (reference sequence). Trimming stripped 1 base from V and 6 bases from J, with 9 bases between. This CDR3 is built from 13 residues. The CDR3 coding sequence is TGTGCCAGCAGCCAAGCGCCAGGGGCTGAAGCTTTCTTT. Protein product: CASSQAPGAEAFF.

V is TRBV18 and J is TRBJ1-2; D not resolved. Trimming left V 3 bases short and J 7 bases short, with 12 bases between. CDR3 length: 13 amino acids. Germline V lookup: CDR1 KGHSH, CDR2 LQKENI. The CDR3 protein is CASSPGGLGGYTF. The CDR3 nucleotides are TGTGCCAGCTCACCGGGCGGACTCGGTGGCTACACCTTC.

This clone was detected many times. The chain couples TRBV20-1 to TRBJ1-4; possible D gene TRBD1, 6 bases. The CDR3 has 11 residues. V was trimmed by 7 bases and J by 11 bases, leaving 14 bases between them. Germline V gives CDR1 DFQATT, CDR2 SNEGSKA (reference sequence). This CDR3 is CSGTGIGKLFF. CDR3 DNA sequence: TGCAGTGGTACAGGGATCGGGAAACTGTTTTTT.

The gene calls are TRBV5-4 and TRBJ1-2, with 8 bases fitting TRBD1. Germline values: CDR1 SGHNT, CDR2 YYREEE (reference sequence). The J segment lost 5 bases and the V segment lost 1 base, leaving 4 bases of the junction unmatched. This CDR3 has 14 amino acids. Written as DNA, the CDR3 is TGTGCCAGCAGCTTGCCCACAGGGGGGTATGGCTACACCTTC. Amino acids: CASSLPTGGYGYTF.

This clone has only a few counts. V usage is TRBV2 and J usage is TRBJ1-2, with D possibly being TRBD1 (6 bases). With 7 bases removed from V and 2 bases from J, the gap between germline ends came to 11 bases. Germline CDR1 SNHLY, CDR2 FYNNEI. The CDR3 loop spans 13 amino acids. CDR3 sequence reads: CASMRGGNYGYTF. CDR3 DNA: TGTGCCAGCATGAGGGGGGGGAACTATGGCTACACCTTC.

CDR3 loop: CASSKGQGAQIRAMNTEAFF. The CDR3, as DNA: TGTGCCAGTAGTAAGGGACAGGGGGCTCAAATCCGAGCCATGAACACTGAAGCTTTCTTT. The chain uses TRBV19 and TRBJ1-1, with 12 bases that match TRBD1. CDR1 and CDR2 (germline): LNHDA, SQIVND (reference sequence). Unmatched junction bases numbered 15, after V lost 4 bases and J lost 0 bases. The CDR3 length is 20 residues. The complete variable domain, with remaining parts taken from reference TRBV19 and TRBJ1-1, reads DGGITQSPKYLFRKEGQNVTLSCEQNLNHDAMYWYRQDPGQGLRLIYYSQIVNDFQKGDIAEGYSVSREKKESFPLTVTSAQKNPTAFYLCASSKGQGAQIRAMNTEAFFGQGTRLTVV.

The chain couples TRBV7-6 to TRBJ1-1; TRBD1 matches 11 bases. The CDR3 loop spans 16 amino acids. V lost 5 bases and J lost 2; bases outside the gene matches: 7. Germline CDR1 reads SGHVS; CDR2 reads FNYEAQ. In DNA form, the CDR3 reads TGTGCCAGCAGCCCCGGAGGACAGGGGGCTAACACTGAAGCTTTCTTT. This codes for CASSPGGQGANTEAFF.

The chain links TRBV28 to TRBJ2-1, with 14 bases aligning to TRBD2. The V and J ends lost 4 bases and 1 base, in that order; junction bases with no gene match: 6. Germline loops: CDR1 MDHEN, CDR2 SYDVKM. CDR3 length equals 18 residues. The CDR3 nucleotides are TGTGCCAGCAGTTCCGCGGGGACTAGCGGGGGATCCTACAATGAGCAGTTCTTC. Translating gives CASSSAGTSGGSYNEQFF. Combining the CDR3 with reference TRBV28 and TRBJ2-1 gives the whole variable domain DVKVTQSSRYLVKRTGEKVFLECVQDMDHENMFWYRQDPGLGLRLIYFSYDVKMKEKGDIPEGYSVSREKKERFSLILESASTNQTSMYLCASSSAGTSGGSYNEQFFGPGTRLTVL.